This T cell receptor beta chain was sequenced for a study of vaccination effects on CD4 cells after COVID-19 (dated by TCRdb to between 2021 and 2024). Looking at the study overall: Two doses of either the BNT162b2 or the mRNA-1273 mRNA SARS-CoV-2 vaccine were administered to participants. The full study included some 10 COVID-19 convalescent patients and several SARS-CoV-2-naive healthy vaccine recipients. In the study, cultures from other donors were sequenced using the Oncomine TCR Beta short-read assay on an Illumina iSeq 100. The study compared SARS-CoV-2 spike-specific CD4+ TCR repertoires before and after mRNA vaccination in COVID-19 convalescent patients and infection-naive vaccine recipients. Results the study describes overall, beyond this receptor: In healthy vaccine recipients, vaccine-induced clones were almost all SARS-CoV-2 mono-reactive, with only 1 of 255 cross-reactive with common cold coronaviruses. At late post-vaccination timepoints, both infection-induced and vaccine-induced clones showed marked clonal contraction, consistent with waning T cell responses. The study was limited by a small number of convalescent patients, and early post-infection timepoints were lacking.

Concerning this clone: What antigen it recognizes has not been identified. No base-level quality is on record; no much larger clone is a single base apart.

The ViraFEST assay stimulated PBMC with viral peptide pools and then used TCR sequencing to identify antigen-specific CD4+ T cell clonotypes by expansion. After more than nine days of culture, CD4+ T cells were isolated with the EasySep CD4+ T cell isolation kit. Negative nucleocapsid antibody results before and after vaccination confirmed that the healthy vaccine recipients had no prior SARS-CoV-2 infection. About 2.1 million PBMC per well were cultured in IMDM with about 4.5% human AB serum, roughly 10 IU/ml IL-2 and gentamicin, plus 10 ug/ml peptides. Half of the culture medium was replaced with fresh IL-2-containing medium on days 3 and 7. Each peptide stimulation condition was cultured in triplicate wells unless otherwise noted. Using Ficoll-Paque Plus gradient centrifugation, PBMC were separated from whole blood and then either used fresh or cryopreserved at -140C. Overlapping peptide pools spanned the spike proteins of SARS-CoV-2 and the common cold coronaviruses HCoV-NL63, HCoV-OC43 and HCoV-229E. The QIAamp micro DNA kit was used to extract genomic DNA from the cultured CD4+ T cells.

Library method: the immunoSEQ multiplex PCR assay. TCR beta CDR3 sequencing was performed on DNA from the cultured, isolated CD4+ T cells. The original methods were these. The analysis removed non-productive TCR sequences, trimmed reads to the CDR3 region, and retained only CDR3s that were 7 or more amino acids long. The MANAFEST web app was used to pick out antigen-specific clonotypes by comparing their expansion in peptide wells with that in reference cultures. For clones to be considered positive, expansion at FDR<0.05 versus reference and all other wells, an odds ratio above 5, and a frequency above 0.1% in two replicate wells were required. A clonotype was defined as cross-reactive if the clonotype was significantly expanded both in SARS-CoV-2 spike wells and in at least one common cold coronavirus spike condition. CDR3 similarity was assessed by Levenshtein distance with the stringdist R package, and unrooted trees were built with ape in R 3.6.1. TCRdb took over this immuneACCESS table, retaining in-frame rearrangements with V and J assigned. Such tables are incomplete; in checked studies, under half of the missing clones stem from an unresolved V gene, and the remainder is unexplained. Clonal size and the V and J genes are those of that table, whereas D and trimming came from the DNA. This sample gives some 59,000 clones in total; 75% to 90% of them show up just once. The ten largest clones capture 2.4% of the sample.

The clonotype comes from a human donor who received a COVID-19 vaccine. Sequencing used CD4+ T cells from PBMCs cultured with HCoV-229E spike peptides, obtained before COVID-19 vaccination. Explained via the paper, the cell subset or site label denotes: HCoV-229E spike overlapping peptide pool stimulation.

The nucleotide sequence reads TGTGCCAGCTCAGCGGGACGCGCCCAAGAGACCCAGTACTTC. Protein translation: CASSAGRAQETQYF. The rearranged chain carries TRBV18 and TRBJ2-5; TRBD2 is a weak D gene call, 6 bases matching. V loses 5 bases of germline sequence and J loses 1 base, and the interval between the two ends is 11 bases. CDR1 KGHSH and CDR2 LQKENI were looked up in the germline V gene. The CDR3 has 14 amino acids, counting the end cysteine and phenylalanine. The sequence is cut down to CDR3 DNA, 42 bases in frame from base 1.